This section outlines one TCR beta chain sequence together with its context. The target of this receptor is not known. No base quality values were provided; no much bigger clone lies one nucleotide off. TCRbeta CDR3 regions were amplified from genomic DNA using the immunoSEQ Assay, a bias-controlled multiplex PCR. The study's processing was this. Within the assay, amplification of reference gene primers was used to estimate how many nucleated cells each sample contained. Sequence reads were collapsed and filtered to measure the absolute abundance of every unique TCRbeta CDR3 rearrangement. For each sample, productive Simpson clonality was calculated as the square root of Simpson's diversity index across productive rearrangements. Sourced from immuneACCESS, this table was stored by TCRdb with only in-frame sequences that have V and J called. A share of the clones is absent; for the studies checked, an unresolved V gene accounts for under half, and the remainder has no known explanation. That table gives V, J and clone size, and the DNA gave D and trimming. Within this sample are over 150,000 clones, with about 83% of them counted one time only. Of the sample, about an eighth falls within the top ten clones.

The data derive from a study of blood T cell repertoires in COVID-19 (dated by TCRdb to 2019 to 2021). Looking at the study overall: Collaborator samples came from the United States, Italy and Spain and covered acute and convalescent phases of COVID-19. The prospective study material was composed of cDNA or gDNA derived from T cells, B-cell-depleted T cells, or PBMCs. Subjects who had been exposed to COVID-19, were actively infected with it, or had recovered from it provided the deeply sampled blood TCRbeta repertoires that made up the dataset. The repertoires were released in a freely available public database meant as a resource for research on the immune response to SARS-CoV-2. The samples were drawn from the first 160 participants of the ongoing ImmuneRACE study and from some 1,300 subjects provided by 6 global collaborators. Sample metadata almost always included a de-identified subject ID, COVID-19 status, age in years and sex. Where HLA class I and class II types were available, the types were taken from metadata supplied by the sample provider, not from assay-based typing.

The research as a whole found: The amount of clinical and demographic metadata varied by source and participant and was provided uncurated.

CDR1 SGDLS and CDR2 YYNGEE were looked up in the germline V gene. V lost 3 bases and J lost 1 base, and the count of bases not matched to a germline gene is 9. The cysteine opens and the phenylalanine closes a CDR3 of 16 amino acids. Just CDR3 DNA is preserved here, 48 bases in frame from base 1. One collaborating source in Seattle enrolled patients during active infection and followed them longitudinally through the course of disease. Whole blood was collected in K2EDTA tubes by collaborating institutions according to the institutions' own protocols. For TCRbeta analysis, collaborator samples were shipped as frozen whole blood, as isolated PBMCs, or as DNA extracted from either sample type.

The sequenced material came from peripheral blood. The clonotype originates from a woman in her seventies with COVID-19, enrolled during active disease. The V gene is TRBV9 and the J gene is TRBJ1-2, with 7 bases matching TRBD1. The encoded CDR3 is CASSALDRVFNYGYTF. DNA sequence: TGTGCCAGCAGCGCCCTTGACAGGGTATTTAACTATGGCTACACCTTC.